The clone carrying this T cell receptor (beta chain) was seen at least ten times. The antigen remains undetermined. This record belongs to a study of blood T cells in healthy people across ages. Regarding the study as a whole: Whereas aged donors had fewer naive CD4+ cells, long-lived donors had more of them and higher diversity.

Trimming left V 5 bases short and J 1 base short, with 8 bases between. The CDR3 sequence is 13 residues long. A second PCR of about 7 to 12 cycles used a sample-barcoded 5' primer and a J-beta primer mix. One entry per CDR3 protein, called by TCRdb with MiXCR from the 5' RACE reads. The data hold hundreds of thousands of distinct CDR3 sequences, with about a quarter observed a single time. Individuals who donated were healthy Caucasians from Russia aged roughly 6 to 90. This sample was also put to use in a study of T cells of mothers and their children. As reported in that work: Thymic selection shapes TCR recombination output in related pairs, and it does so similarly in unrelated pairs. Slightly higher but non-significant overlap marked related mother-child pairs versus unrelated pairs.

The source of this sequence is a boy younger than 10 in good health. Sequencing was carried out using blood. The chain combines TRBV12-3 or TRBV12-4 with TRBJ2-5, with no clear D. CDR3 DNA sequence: TGTGCCAGCAGTCCCGGGCCCCAAGAGACCCAGTACTTC. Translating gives CASSPGPQETQYF.